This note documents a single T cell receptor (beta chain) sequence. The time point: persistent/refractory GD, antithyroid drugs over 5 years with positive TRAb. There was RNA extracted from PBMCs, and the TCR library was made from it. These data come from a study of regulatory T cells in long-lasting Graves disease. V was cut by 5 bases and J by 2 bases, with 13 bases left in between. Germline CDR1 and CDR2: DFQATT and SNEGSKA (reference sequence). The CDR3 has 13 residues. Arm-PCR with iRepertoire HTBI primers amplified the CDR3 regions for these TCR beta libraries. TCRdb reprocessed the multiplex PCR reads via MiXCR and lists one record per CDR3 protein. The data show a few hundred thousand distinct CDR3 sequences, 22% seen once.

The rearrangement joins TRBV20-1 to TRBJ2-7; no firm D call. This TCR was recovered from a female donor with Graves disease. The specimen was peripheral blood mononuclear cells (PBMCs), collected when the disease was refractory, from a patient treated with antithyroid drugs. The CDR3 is CSAPTPLTYEQYF. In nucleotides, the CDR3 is TGCAGTGCTCCGACGCCCCTTACCTACGAGCAGTACTTC.